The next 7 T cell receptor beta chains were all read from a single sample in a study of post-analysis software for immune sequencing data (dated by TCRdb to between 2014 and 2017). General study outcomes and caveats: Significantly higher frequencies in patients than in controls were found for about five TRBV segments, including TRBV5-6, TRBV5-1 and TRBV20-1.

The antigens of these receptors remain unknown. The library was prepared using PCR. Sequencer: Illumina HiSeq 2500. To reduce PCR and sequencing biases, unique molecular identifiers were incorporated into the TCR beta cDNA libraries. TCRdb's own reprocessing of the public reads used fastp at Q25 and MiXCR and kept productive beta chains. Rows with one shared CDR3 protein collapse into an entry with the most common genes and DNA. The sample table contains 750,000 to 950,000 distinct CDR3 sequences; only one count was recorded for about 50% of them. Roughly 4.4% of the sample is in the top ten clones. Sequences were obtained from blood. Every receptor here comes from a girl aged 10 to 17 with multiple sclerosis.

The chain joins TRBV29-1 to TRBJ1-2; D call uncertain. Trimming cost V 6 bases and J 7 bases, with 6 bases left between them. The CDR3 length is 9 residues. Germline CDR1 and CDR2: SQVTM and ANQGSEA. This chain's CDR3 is CSVAAGYTF. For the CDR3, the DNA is TGCAGCGTCGCAGCTGGCTACACCTTC.

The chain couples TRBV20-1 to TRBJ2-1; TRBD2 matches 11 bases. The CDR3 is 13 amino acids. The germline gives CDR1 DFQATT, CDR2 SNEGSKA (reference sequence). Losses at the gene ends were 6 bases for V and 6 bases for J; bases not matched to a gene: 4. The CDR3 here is CSALAGGSNEQFF. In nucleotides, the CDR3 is TGCAGTGCCCTAGCGGGAGGTTCCAATGAGCAGTTCTTC.

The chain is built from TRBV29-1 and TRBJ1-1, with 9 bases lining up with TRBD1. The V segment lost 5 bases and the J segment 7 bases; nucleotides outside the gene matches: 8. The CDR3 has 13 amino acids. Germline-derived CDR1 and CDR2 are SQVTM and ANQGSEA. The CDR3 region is CSVNVGQGFEAFF. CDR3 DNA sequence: TGCAGCGTTAATGTGGGACAGGGCTTTGAAGCTTTCTTT.

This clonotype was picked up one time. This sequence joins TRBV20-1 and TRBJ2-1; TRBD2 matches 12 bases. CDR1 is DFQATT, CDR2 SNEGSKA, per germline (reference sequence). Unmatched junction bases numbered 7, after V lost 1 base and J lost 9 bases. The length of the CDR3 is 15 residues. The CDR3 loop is CSARAPSGRAVEQFF. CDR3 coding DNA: TGCAGTGCTAGAGCTCCTAGCGGGAGGGCCGTTGAGCAGTTCTTC.

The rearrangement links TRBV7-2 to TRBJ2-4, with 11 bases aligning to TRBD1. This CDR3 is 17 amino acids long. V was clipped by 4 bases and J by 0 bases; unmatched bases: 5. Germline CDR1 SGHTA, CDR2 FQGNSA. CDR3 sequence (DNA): TGTGCCAGCAGCTCGAGGACAGGGGGCCCAGCCAAAAACATTCAGTACTTC. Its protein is CASSSRTGGPAKNIQYF.

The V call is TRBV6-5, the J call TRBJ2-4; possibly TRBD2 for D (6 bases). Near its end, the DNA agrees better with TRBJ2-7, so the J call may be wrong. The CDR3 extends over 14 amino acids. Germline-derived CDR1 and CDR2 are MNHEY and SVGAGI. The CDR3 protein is CASSQRVGGYEQYF. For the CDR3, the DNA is TGTGCCAGCAGCCAACGGGTGGGGGGCTACGAGCAGTACTTC.

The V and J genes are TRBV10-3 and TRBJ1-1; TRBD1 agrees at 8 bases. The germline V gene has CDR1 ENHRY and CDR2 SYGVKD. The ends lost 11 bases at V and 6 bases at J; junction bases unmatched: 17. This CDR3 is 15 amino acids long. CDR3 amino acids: CAATPTGVGEAEAFF. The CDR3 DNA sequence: TGTGCCGCCACTCCGACAGGGGTTGGTGAGGCTGAAGCTTTCTTT.